A single sample is the source of the 8 T cell receptor beta chains below, sequenced in a study of identifying expanded T cells in peripheral blood. Clones were read by immunoSEQ multiplex PCR, and TCRdb kept only the in-frame ones, dropping some. The sample records around 100,000 clones, approximately 90% being singletons. The specimen was blood. These receptors were obtained from a person aged 18 to 70 in good health.

The chain uses TRBV6-6 and TRBJ2-1, with 9 bases aligning to TRBD1. Per the germline V gene, CDR1 is MNHNY and CDR2 is SVGAGI (reference sequence). CDR3 length equals 14 residues. Losses at the gene ends were 6 bases for V and 9 bases for J; bases not matched to a gene: 9. CDR3 loop: CASSPDRGSIEQFF. In DNA form, the CDR3 reads TGTGCCAGCAGCCCTGACAGGGGGTCGATTGAGCAGTTCTTC.

The chain has TRBV9 and TRBJ1-2; unclear D gene. V lost 4 bases, J lost 3 bases, and 19 bases lay in between. The germline V gene has CDR1 SGDLS and CDR2 YYNGEE. This CDR3 has 16 residues. DNA of the CDR3: TGTGCCAGCAGCCCCCTCCGGGCGGGGATCCACTATGGCTACACCTTC. Protein product: CASSPLRAGIHYGYTF.

By proportion, this clone is medium-sized. CDR3 protein: CASSQAGDGYGYTF. CDR3 in DNA: TGTGCCAGCAGCCAAGCAGGGGACGGCTATGGCTACACCTTC. The rearrangement joins TRBV6-1 to TRBJ1-2, with a tentative D call TRBD1 (6 bases). The germline V and J ends were trimmed by 6 bases and 4 bases, with 15 bases remaining between them. Germline CDR1 MNHNS, CDR2 SASEGT. CDR3 length: 14 amino acids.

The V gene is TRBV7-8, the J gene TRBJ2-1; D may be TRBD1 (5 bases). Germline CDR1 reads SGHVS; CDR2 reads FQNEAQ. The CDR3 covers 14 residues. Deletions cut 1 base from V and 8 bases from J, with 12 bases between. The CDR3 DNA reads as TGTGCCAGCAGCTTAGTAGGGGTCGTTGATGAGCAGTTCTTC. Amino acid sequence: CASSLVGVVDEQFF.

The V gene is TRBV4-3, the J gene TRBJ2-5; D ambiguous. The V gene's germline CDR1 is LGHNA and CDR2 YSLEER. V was shortened by 6 bases and J by 5 bases, with 10 bases between the two germline ends. This CDR3 is 12 amino acids long. CDR3 sequence (DNA): TGCGCCAGCAGTCGCCTAGGGGAGACCCAGTACTTC. Translation gives CASSRLGETQYF.

This clone was counted a few times. The rearrangement uses TRBV19 and TRBJ1-6, with no clear D. This CDR3 is 16 amino acids long. Germline CDR1 LNHDA, CDR2 SQIVND (reference sequence). V was clipped by 1 base and J by 10 bases, with 17 bases between them. CDR3 amino acids: CASSIASRSKGSPLHF. CDR3 in DNA: TGTGCCAGTAGTATAGCCTCCCGAAGTAAGGGATCACCCCTCCACTTT. Variable domain in full (rest from reference TRBV19 and TRBJ1-6): DGGITQSPKYLFRKEGQNVTLSCEQNLNHDAMYWYRQDPGQGLRLIYYSQIVNDFQKGDIAEGYSVSREKKESFPLTVTSAQKNPTAFYLCASSIASRSKGSPLHFGNGTRLTVT.

J is TRBJ2-1 and V is TRBV11-2; D might be TRBD1 (6 bases). The germline CDR1 and CDR2 sequences are SGHAT and FQNNGV. The CDR3 is made up of 16 amino acids. V was cut by 4 bases and J by 0 bases, with 13 bases left in between. CDR3 loop: CASSSPGVGSYNEQFF. CDR3 coding DNA: TGTGCCAGCAGCTCCCCAGGGGTCGGCTCCTACAATGAGCAGTTCTTC.

V and J are TRBV6-4 and TRBJ2-2, with D unclear. V was pared by 0 bases and J by 2 bases, with 7 bases between. The CDR3 length is 15 residues. Germline V gene lookup returns CDR1 MRHNA and CDR2 SNTAGT. In nucleotides, the CDR3 is TGTGCCAGCAGTGACTCGAGGATTAACACCGGGGAGCTGTTTTTT. It yields the protein CASSDSRINTGELFF.